A selection of T cell receptor beta chains follows, all from one sample in a study of blood T cell repertoires in COVID-19. Generated by immunoSEQ multiplex PCR, the TCRdb table keeps only in-frame clones and is missing some. The table shows 89,000 or so clones, with roughly 82% occurring only once. The sample was peripheral blood. All receptors come from a man aged 45-65 years with active COVID-19. Each CDR3 is given with its conserved first and last residue. The D gene is left open where the match is weak. For some rows the clone size is stated as once, few or many, or as a class when expanded; others skip it.

j_call	d_call	v_call	clone_size	cdr3_aa	cdr3_nt
TRBJ1-6	TRBD1	TRBV30	-	CAWSKDRGSPLHF	TGTGCCTGGAGCAAGGACAGGGGCTCACCCCTCCACTTT
TRBJ2-7	TRBD2	TRBV6-2/TRBV6-3	-	CASSRIAGRAYEQYF	TGTGCCAGCAGTCGGATAGCGGGGCGGGCCTACGAGCAGTACTTC
TRBJ1-2	-	TRBV18	-	CASSTLADARTVDGNYGYTF	TGTGCCAGCTCAACCCTCGCCGACGCTCGGACAGTGGATGGGAACTATGGCTACACCTTC
TRBJ2-1	TRBD2	TRBV6-1	-	CASSGSRGAGYNEQFF	TGTGCCAGCAGTGGATCGCGGGGGGCGGGGTACAATGAGCAGTTCTTC
TRBJ1-2	TRBD1	TRBV24-1	-	CATSGPGQGLGYTF	TGTGCCACCAGTGGTCCGGGACAGGGGTTAGGCTACACCTTC
TRBJ2-1	TRBD1	TRBV29-1	-	CSCPRGQGYNEQFF	TGCAGCTGTCCCCGGGGACAGGGATACAATGAGCAGTTCTTC
TRBJ1-1	-	TRBV11-2	few	CASSWSMNTEAFF	TGTGCCAGCAGCTGGAGTATGAACACTGAAGCTTTCTTT
TRBJ1-5	-	TRBV19	few	CASSQKYSNQPQHF	TGTGCCAGTAGTCAGAAATATAGCAATCAGCCCCAGCATTTT
TRBJ2-7	-	TRBV28	-	CASSLAGPLDEQYF	TGTGCCAGCAGTTTGGCAGGCCCTCTGGACGAGCAGTACTTC
TRBJ2-7	-	TRBV5-4	-	CASSLDMTYEQYF	TGTGCCAGCAGCTTGGACATGACCTACGAGCAGTACTTC
TRBJ1-6	TRBD1	TRBV7-3	-	CASIKRDRGNSPNSPLHF	TGTGCCAGCATCAAACGGGACAGGGGGAATTCACCAAATTCACCCCTCCACTTT
TRBJ1-1	TRBD1	TRBV6-2/TRBV6-3	-	CASSWDRQGEARVKNTEAFF	TGTGCCAGCAGTTGGGACCGACAGGGCGAAGCGCGGGTGAAGAACACTGAAGCTTTCTTT
TRBJ1-2	-	TRBV15	few	CATSRAGAEVSNYGYTF	TGTGCCACCAGCAGAGCAGGTGCGGAGGTCTCTAACTATGGCTACACCTTC
TRBJ2-3	TRBD2	TRBV7-6	-	CASSDRLAGGWDTQYF	TGTGCCAGCAGCGACCGACTAGCGGGGGGGTGGGATACGCAGTATTTT
TRBJ1-6	-	TRBV4-1	-	CASSQGISGRLTLQNSPLHF	TGCGCCAGCAGCCAAGGGATATCAGGTCGTCTTACCCTTCAGAATTCACCCCTCCACTTT
TRBJ1-5	-	TRBV12-3/TRBV12-4	once	CASSSDRNQPQHF	TGTGCCAGCAGCTCAGACAGGAATCAGCCCCAGCATTTT
TRBJ2-3	-	TRBV6-5	-	CASSSFTDTQYF	TGTGCCAGCAGTTCCTTCACAGATACGCAGTATTTT
TRBJ1-2	TRBD1	TRBV28	-	CASRNSGTGGYGYTF	TGTGCCAGCAGAAATTCCGGGACAGGAGGCTATGGCTACACCTTC
TRBJ2-7	TRBD1	TRBV15	-	CATSRSRTGGLREQYF	TGTGCCACCAGCAGATCCAGGACAGGTGGGCTACGAGAGCAGTACTTC
TRBJ1-6	TRBD1	TRBV6-5	-	CASSYWGQVYNSPLHF	TGTGCCAGCAGTTACTGGGGACAGGTCTATAATTCACCCCTCCACTTT
TRBJ1-3	-	TRBV27	-	CASSPDRYTIYF	TGTGCCAGCAGTCCCGACAGGTACACCATATATTTT
TRBJ2-4	-	TRBV5-1	-	CASRRGLENIQYF	TGCGCCAGCAGAAGGGGACTGGAGAACATTCAGTACTTC
TRBJ2-1	TRBD2	TRBV9	-	CASSPGTSGNRRTYNEQFF	TGTGCCAGCAGCCCCGGGACTAGCGGGAACCGAAGGACTTACAATGAGCAGTTCTTC
TRBJ1-2	TRBD1	TRBV29-1	-	CSVRTGNKSYTF	TGCAGCGTGCGGACAGGGAATAAGAGCTACACCTTC
TRBJ2-3	TRBD1	TRBV30	-	CAWVTGGADTQYF	TGTGCCTGGGTGACAGGGGGCGCAGATACGCAGTATTTT
TRBJ2-5	-	TRBV2	-	CASRREGGETQYF	TGTGCCAGCAGAAGGGAGGGGGGGGAGACCCAGTACTTC
TRBJ1-1	-	TRBV7-3	many	CASSPAPDSFYMNTEAFF	TGTGCCAGCAGCCCGGCACCCGACAGTTTCTACATGAACACTGAAGCTTTCTTT
TRBJ1-4	-	TRBV15	-	CATSIPMQGGSLDEKLFF	TGTGCCACCAGCATTCCCATGCAGGGAGGGAGTTTGGACGAAAAACTGTTTTTT
TRBJ2-5	-	TRBV19	-	CASSIRGRGPSQETQYF	TGTGCCAGTAGTATTCGAGGGCGGGGGCCTAGCCAAGAGACCCAGTACTTC
TRBJ1-2	-	TRBV20-1	-	CSARDQAGYTF	TGCAGTGCTAGAGATCAGGCTGGCTACACCTTC
TRBJ2-3	-	TRBV27	once	CASSLSTSTDTQYF	TGTGCCAGCAGTTTATCGACTAGCACAGATACGCAGTATTTT
TRBJ2-1	-	TRBV18	once	CASSPTGQILYNEQFF	TGTGCCAGCTCGCCCACCGGACAGATACTATACAATGAGCAGTTCTTC
TRBJ1-4	-	TRBV28	-	CASRGGLQIEKLFF	TGTGCCAGCAGGGGGGGTCTTCAGATTGAAAAACTGTTTTTT
TRBJ1-2	-	TRBV28	-	CASISGAGGSNYGYTF	TGTGCCAGCATTTCCGGCGCAGGAGGATCAAACTATGGCTACACCTTC
TRBJ1-4	TRBD1	TRBV28	-	CASSSPGQGRTNEKLFF	TGTGCCAGCAGTTCCCCGGGACAGGGAAGAACTAATGAAAAACTGTTTTTT
TRBJ2-7	TRBD2	TRBV10-1	-	CASRETGTSGSYEQYF	TGCGCCAGCAGAGAGACCGGGACTAGCGGGAGTTACGAGCAGTACTTC
TRBJ2-7	TRBD2	TRBV28	-	CASTPLLPGLTPYEQYF	TGTGCCAGCACCCCCCTACTACCGGGACTAACCCCCTACGAGCAGTACTTC
TRBJ2-5	-	TRBV6-5	-	CASSLQGVVQYF	TGTGCCAGCAGTTTACAGGGAGTTGTCCAGTACTTC
TRBJ2-4	-	TRBV6-2/TRBV6-3	-	CASSWAGQGAKNIQYF	TGTGCCAGCAGTTGGGCGGGCCAAGGGGCCAAAAACATTCAGTACTTC
TRBJ2-7	-	TRBV19	-	CASSIGGGRARQQYF	TGTGCCAGTAGTATAGGGGGAGGCCGGGCCCGCCAGCAGTACTTC
TRBJ1-1	-	TRBV28	-	CASGTVNTEAFF	TGTGCCAGCGGAACAGTGAACACTGAAGCTTTCTTT
TRBJ2-7	TRBD1	TRBV6-6	once	CASSDRGQHYEQYF	TGTGCCAGCAGTGACCGGGGACAGCACTACGAGCAGTACTTC
TRBJ1-2	TRBD1	TRBV9	-	CASSSTGAGYTF	TGTGCCAGCAGCTCTACAGGGGCCGGCTACACCTTC
TRBJ1-1	TRBD1	TRBV11-1	-	CASSLARGAGGARTEAFF	TGTGCCAGCAGCTTAGCCCGAGGGGCAGGGGGCGCGCGTACTGAAGCTTTCTTT
TRBJ2-7	TRBD1	TRBV4-2	once	CASSHTGTGRGEQYF	TGTGCCAGCAGCCACACCGGGACAGGGAGGGGCGAGCAGTACTTC
TRBJ1-2	-	TRBV27	-	CASSPSGSPRGYTF	TGTGCCAGCAGTCCTTCAGGGTCCCCGAGGGGCTACACCTTC
TRBJ1-2	-	TRBV4-1	few	CASSQVPGHHYGYTF	TGCGCCAGCAGCCAGGTGCCGGGACACCACTATGGCTACACCTTC
TRBJ1-2	TRBD1	TRBV19	-	CASSIRTGDYGYTF	TGTGCCAGTAGTATTCGTACAGGGGACTATGGCTACACCTTC
TRBJ2-5	-	TRBV30	-	CAWSSSGLPQETQYF	TGTGCCTGGAGTAGTTCCGGACTACCACAAGAGACCCAGTACTTC
TRBJ2-1	TRBD2	TRBV15	-	CATSRDYYSGRDDEQFF	TGTGCCACCAGCAGAGATTATTATAGCGGGAGGGACGATGAGCAGTTCTTC
TRBJ2-5	-	TRBV12-2	-	CASRLETSEEETQYF	TGTGCAAGTCGCTTAGAAACTAGCGAGGAAGAGACCCAGTACTTC
TRBJ2-7	-	TRBV7-9	few	CASSSGHPYEQYF	TGTGCCAGCAGCTCGGGACACCCCTACGAGCAGTACTTC
TRBJ1-2	-	TRBV5-6	-	CASSLVQGSNYGYTF	TGTGCCAGCAGCTTGGTCCAGGGGAGTAACTATGGCTACACCTTC
TRBJ2-7	TRBD2	TRBV7-9	-	CASSSRGDRYYEQYF	TGTGCCAGCAGCTCCCGGGGGGACCGCTACTACGAGCAGTACTTC
TRBJ1-1	-	TRBV21-1	-	CASSPHSRPGTEAFF	TGTGCCAGCAGCCCACACTCCCGCCCAGGAACTGAAGCTTTCTTT
TRBJ2-2	-	TRBV2	-	CASQRQGQTGELFF	TGTGCCAGCCAACGGCAGGGGCAGACCGGGGAGCTGTTTTTT
TRBJ1-2	-	TRBV28	-	CASSPDSYGYTF	TGTGCCAGCAGCCCCGACAGCTATGGCTACACCTTC